This TCR beta chain appears in the sequencing data of a study of shared clonotypes between healthy human individuals. Turning to the study itself: Donor composition was a couple of women and three men, aged 18 to 49. Study-wide points: Sharing across several donors was seen in around 5% of naive CD4 clonotypes. On the whole, naive subsets had larger estimated richness than memory subsets had.

Those who donated were healthy HIV-negative adults, with no recent acute infections or vaccinations reported. TCRdb keeps only in-frame clones here, not all; method: immunoSEQ multiplex PCR. This sample has 2 million to 2.5 million clones, with 93% found just once. Germline CDR1 and CDR2: GTSNPN and SVGIG (reference sequence). Trimming removed 3 bases at V and 3 bases at J, with 11 bases between. This CDR3 is built from 14 residues. Note on this clone: Its antigen is not identified.

Sequencing used naive CD4+ T cells from PBMCs. Subset noted: CD45RA+ positively selected. The V call is TRBV30, the J call TRBJ2-2, with D perhaps being TRBD1 or TRBD2 (5 bases each). The sequence derives from a man younger than 30 in good health. Some clones in this sample may be carry-over from other donors' samples. The CDR3 spells CAWRGQGDTGELFF. The CDR3 region has the DNA TGTGCCTGGAGAGGGCAGGGAGACACCGGGGAGCTGTTTTTT.